The clone carrying this TCR beta chain has more than one count but fewer than ten. The data were obtained in a study of blood T cell repertoires in COVID-19. Study as a whole: T cells, B-cell-depleted T cells, or PBMCs supplied cDNA or gDNA.

In the study's own analysis: For nucleated cells, counts were estimated from reference gene primer amplification. The repertoire was sequenced with immunoSEQ multiplex PCR; TCRdb's copy has only in-frame clones and lacks some. V and J calls and clone size are those listed in that table; D and trimming were worked out from the DNA. The sample yields more than 95,000 clones, around 86% seen once. From germline, CDR1 is MNHEY and CDR2 SVGAGI. The CDR3 loop spans 13 amino acids. V was pared by 5 bases and J by 5 bases, with 12 bases between. What was sequenced was peripheral blood. The chain is built from TRBV6-5 and TRBJ1-1, with unresolved D. This receptor was identified in a woman of 80 years or more with acute or convalescent COVID-19. The CDR3 spells CASSSEMETEAFF. The CDR3 DNA reads TGTGCCAGCAGTAGCGAAATGGAGACTGAAGCTTTCTTT.